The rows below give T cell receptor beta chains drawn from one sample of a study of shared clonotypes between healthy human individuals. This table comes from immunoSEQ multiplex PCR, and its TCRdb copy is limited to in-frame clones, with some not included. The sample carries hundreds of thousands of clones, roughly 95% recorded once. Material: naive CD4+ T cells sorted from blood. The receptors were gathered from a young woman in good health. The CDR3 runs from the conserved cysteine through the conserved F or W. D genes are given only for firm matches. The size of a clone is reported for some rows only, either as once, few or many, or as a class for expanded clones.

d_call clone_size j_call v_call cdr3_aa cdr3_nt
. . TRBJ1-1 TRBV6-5 CASSYLGSGNTEAFF TGTGCCAGCAGTTACTTGGGATCTGGGAACACTGAAGCTTTCTTT
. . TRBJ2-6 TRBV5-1 CASSLGDGANVLTF TGCGCCAGCAGCTTGGGTGATGGGGCCAACGTCCTGACTTTC
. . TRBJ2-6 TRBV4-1 CASSRVGANVLTF TGCGCCAGCAGCCGCGTAGGGGCCAACGTCCTGACTTTC
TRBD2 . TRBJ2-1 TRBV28 CASSLWSGRASDNEQFF TGTGCCAGCAGTTTATGGAGCGGGAGGGCCAGCGACAATGAGCAGTTCTTC
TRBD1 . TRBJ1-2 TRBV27 CASRRQGMNYGYTF TGTGCCAGCAGGAGACAGGGGATGAACTATGGCTACACCTTC
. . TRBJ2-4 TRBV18 CASSPKIEGIQYF TGTGCCAGCTCACCGAAGATAGAGGGCATTCAGTACTTC
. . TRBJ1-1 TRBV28 CASKIGLNTEAFF TGTGCCAGCAAGATCGGACTGAACACTGAAGCTTTCTTT
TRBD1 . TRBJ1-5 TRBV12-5 CASAPGQGGNQPQHF TGTGCTAGTGCCCCGGGACAGGGGGGCAATCAGCCCCAGCATTTT
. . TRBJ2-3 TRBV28 CASSLSRGTTDTQYF TGTGCCAGCAGTTTAAGTCGCGGCACCACAGATACGCAGTATTTT
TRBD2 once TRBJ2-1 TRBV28 CASSKGLAGGQRFF TGTGCCAGCAGCAAAGGACTAGCGGGAGGGCAGCGGTTCTTC
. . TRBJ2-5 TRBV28 CASSLGSGPPGETQYF TGTGCCAGCAGTCTTGGGAGCGGACCGCCGGGAGAGACCCAGTACTTC